These 19 T cell receptor beta chains share one sample of origin, sequenced in a study of T-cell memory formation after mild COVID-19. TCRdb analysed the 5' RACE reads with MiXCR anew, one entry per CDR3 protein. In the table there are roughly 120,000 distinct CDR3 sequences, about 16% of which are singletons. Sequenced input: PBMCs or a T cell subset sorted from them (not recorded which). The source is an adult woman who had mild COVID-19 (a few samples of this study predate the infection). Cell type and time point are not known.

The table lists this clonotype with a few counts. The chain employs TRBV20-1 and TRBJ2-1; the match to TRBD2 covers 15 bases. Germline V gene lookup returns CDR1 DFQATT and CDR2 SNEGSKA (reference sequence). The V segment lost 0 bases and the J segment 6 bases; nucleotides outside the gene matches: 9. This CDR3 is 18 amino acids long. The CDR3 DNA is TGCAGTGCTAGAGACGGGGATGGGACTAGCGGGGGGATCAATGAGCAGTTCTTC. Protein: CSARDGDGTSGGINEQFF.

V gene TRBV29-1 combines with J gene TRBJ2-7; D is unresolved. The germline CDR1 and CDR2 sequences are SQVTM and ANQGSEA. CDR3 length: 10 residues. Trimming pared 1 base from V and 12 bases from J, leaving 10 bases between. The CDR3 DNA is TGCAGCGTTGAAGTTCCGAGGCCGTACTTC. Amino acids: CSVEVPRPYF.

CDR3 region: CASSPGGAGITGELFF. The DNA for the CDR3 is TGTGCCAGCAGCCCCGGTGGGGCAGGGATTACCGGGGAGCTGTTTTTT. The J gene is TRBJ2-2, the V gene TRBV7-6; possible D gene TRBD1, 5 bases. CDR1 SGHVS and CDR2 FNYEAQ come from the germline V gene. The CDR3 has 16 amino acids. The germline V and J ends were trimmed by 5 bases and 5 bases, with 18 bases remaining between them.

The J gene is TRBJ2-7, the V gene TRBV9, with D perhaps being TRBD1 or TRBD2 (5 bases each). Per germline, CDR1 SGDLS and CDR2 YYNGEE. V was pared by 2 bases and J by 2 bases, with 11 bases between. The CDR3 contains 14 residues. CDR3 amino acids: CASSVGTDPYEQYF. The CDR3, as DNA: TGTGCCAGCAGCGTGGGGACGGATCCCTACGAGCAGTACTTC.

This clonotype was found a few times. V usage is TRBV5-1 and J usage is TRBJ2-5; unclear D gene. This CDR3 spans 14 amino acids. Germline CDR1 reads SGHRS; CDR2 reads YFSETQ. The ends were cut back, 3 bases at V and 5 bases at J, with 14 bases in the middle. The CDR3: CASSYGYSQETQYF. CDR3 in DNA: TGCGCCAGCAGCTACGGATACAGCCAGGAGACCCAGTACTTC.

Many counts were recorded for this clonotype. The rearrangement uses TRBV7-9 and TRBJ2-1; 8 nucleotides line up with TRBD2. Losses at the gene ends were 2 bases for V and 5 bases for J; bases not matched to a gene: 14. Germline CDR1 is SEHNR and CDR2 is FQNEAQ (reference sequence). The CDR3 sequence is 18 residues long. The CDR3 loop reads CASSLIGGRPSRDNEQFF. The CDR3 DNA reads TGTGCCAGCAGCTTAATTGGCGGGAGGCCCTCTCGGGACAATGAGCAGTTCTTC.

The V gene is TRBV27, the J gene TRBJ2-5, with 9 bases matching TRBD2. V shed 5 bases and J 4 bases; nucleotides not matched to a gene: 8. Germline CDR1 is MNHEY and CDR2 is SMNVEV (reference sequence). This CDR3 comprises 15 residues. CDR3 in DNA: TGTGCCAGCAGTGCAAAGACTAGCGGCGGAGAGACCCAGTACTTC. Translation gives CASSAKTSGGETQYF.

This rearrangement joins TRBV2 to TRBJ2-5, with a tentative D call TRBD1 (5 bases). Trimming removed 1 base at V and 2 bases at J, with 11 bases between. The germline V gene encodes CDR1 SNHLY and CDR2 FYNNEI. The CDR3 has 15 amino acids. The CDR3 region has the DNA TGTGCCAGCAGTGAAGGGACACCTGCTCAAGAGACCCAGTACTTC. It specifies CASSEGTPAQETQYF. The full variable domain, with the rest looked up from reference TRBV2 and TRBJ2-5, is EPEVTQTPSHQVTQMGQEVILRCVPISNHLYFYWYRQILGQKVEFLVSFYNNEISEKSEIFDDQFSVERPDGSNFTLKIRSTKLEDSAMYFCASSEGTPAQETQYFGPGTRLLVL.

This clonotype was seen more than once but under ten times. This chain links TRBV4-3 with TRBJ2-1; 8 nucleotides match TRBD2. J gave up 0 bases and V 3 bases, and 10 bases lay outside the gene matches. CDR1 and CDR2 from the germline V gene are LGHNA and YSLEER. CDR3 length equals 18 residues. This chain's CDR3 is CASSQPSGSASSYNEQFF. The CDR3 nucleotides are TGCGCCAGCAGCCAGCCCAGCGGGAGTGCAAGCTCCTACAATGAGCAGTTCTTC.

This clonotype was seen a handful of times. The CDR3 is CASSSSVGAEGYTF. CDR3 nucleotide sequence: TGTGCCAGCAGTTCCTCAGTGGGGGCAGAGGGCTACACCTTC. The genes are TRBV12-3 or TRBV12-4 and TRBJ1-2; D possibly corresponds to TRBD1 (6 bases). Trimming removed 4 bases from V and 8 bases from J, with 17 bases in between. CDR3 length: 14 amino acids.

V gene TRBV20-1 combines with J gene TRBJ2-3; D gene unclear. Germline assignment: CDR1 DFQATT and CDR2 SNEGSKA (reference sequence). V lost 7 bases to trimming and J lost 5 bases, with 10 bases between them. This CDR3 has 11 residues. The CDR3 loop is CSVKIGDTQYF. CDR3 nucleotide sequence: TGCAGTGTCAAGATTGGAGATACGCAGTATTTT.

V is TRBV27 and J is TRBJ2-1; 10 bases are a match to TRBD1. Germline assignment: CDR1 MNHEY and CDR2 SMNVEV (reference sequence). This CDR3 contains 15 residues. Trimming at V came to 3 bases and at J to 8 bases, leaving 7 bases not matched to a gene. This CDR3 reads CASSFVTGGVDEQFF. CDR3 nucleotides: TGTGCCAGCAGTTTCGTGACAGGGGGCGTCGATGAGCAGTTCTTC.

There are a few counts of this clonotype. The CDR3 DNA reads TGTGCCAGCAGCTTTCCAGGGGCTAATGAAAAACTGTTTTTT. Translated: CASSFPGANEKLFF. This chain joins TRBV7-2 and TRBJ1-4; D is possibly TRBD1 (6 bases). The CDR3 consists of 14 residues. Germline V gene lookup returns CDR1 SGHTA and CDR2 FQGNSA. Trimming shortened V by 3 bases and J by 3 bases, and 8 bases separated the two germline ends.

The rearrangement joins TRBV5-4 to TRBJ2-3; D is unclear. Germline-derived CDR1 and CDR2 are SGHNT and YYREEE (reference sequence). The CDR3 loop spans 13 amino acids. V was pared by 0 bases and J by 5 bases, with 7 bases between. In DNA, the CDR3 is TGTGCCAGCAGCTTGGCCGCGCGAGATACGCAGTATTTT. Translating gives CASSLAARDTQYF.

A note on this clonotype: The junction departs from the called germline gene at one end, perhaps through a read error. This rearrangement joins TRBV7-7 to TRBJ2-3; 9 bases align to TRBD1. The CDR3 is made up of 14 amino acids. Germline CDR1 and CDR2: SSHAT and FNYEAQ (reference sequence). The CDR3 spells CASSPDRGTDTQYF. The CDR3 nucleotides read TGTGCTAGCAGCCCCGACAGGGGGACAGATACGCAGTATTTT.

In its sample, this clonotype was seen many times. This sequence joins TRBV4-2 and TRBJ2-7; 8 bases align to TRBD1. CDR3 length: 15 residues. The germline V gene encodes CDR1 LGHNA and CDR2 YNFKEQ. Unmatched junction bases numbered 5, after V lost 1 base and J lost 3 bases. In DNA, the CDR3 is TGTGCCAGCAGCCAAGTTGGACAGGGTGACTACGAGCAGTACTTC. Translating it yields CASSQVGQGDYEQYF.

The sample holds a few counts of this clonotype. This chain links TRBV20-1 with TRBJ2-7, with a possible D match to TRBD1 (6 bases). Trimming took off 5 bases at V and 6 bases at J, with 11 bases between the two ends. This CDR3 is 11 amino acids long. Germline assignment: CDR1 DFQATT and CDR2 SNEGSKA (reference sequence). The CDR3 loop reads CSARQGSEQYF. DNA of the CDR3: TGCAGTGCTCGGCAGGGGAGCGAGCAGTACTTC.

This clonotype was counted between two and nine times. The chain has TRBV5-1 and TRBJ1-1; D call uncertain. The germline V and J ends were trimmed by 0 bases and 4 bases, with 13 bases remaining between them. There are 15 residues in the CDR3. Germline V lookup: CDR1 SGHRS, CDR2 YFSETQ. Here the CDR3 reads CASSLDRGPGTEAFF. The CDR3, as DNA: TGCGCCAGCAGCTTGGACCGAGGGCCTGGCACTGAAGCTTTCTTT.

The chain has TRBV5-1 and TRBJ2-5; 11 bases align to TRBD2. The V and J ends lost 3 bases and 5 bases, in that order; junction bases with no gene match: 6. Germline CDR1 SGHRS, CDR2 YFSETQ. This CDR3 is built from 15 residues. CDR3 coding DNA: TGCGCCAGCAGCTCCGTGACTAGCGGGGAGGAGACCCAGTACTTC. It codes for CASSSVTSGEETQYF.